A single sample gave rise to the 14 T cell receptor beta chains below, sequenced in a study of blood T cell repertoires in COVID-19. Libraries were prepared by immunoSEQ multiplex PCR; TCRdb keeps only in-frame clonotypes and omits some of them. Of 50,000 or so clones listed, under 90% are singletons. Input material: peripheral blood. These receptors all come from a man between 65 and 85 years old with acute or convalescent COVID-19.

This clone has only one observation. The genes are TRBV7-9 and TRBJ1-6, with D perhaps matching TRBD1 (6 bases). The V end lost 5 bases, the J end lost 8 bases, and 16 bases lay between the germline ends. The V gene's germline CDR1 is SEHNR and CDR2 FQNEAQ (reference sequence). CDR3 length: 15 residues. For the CDR3, the DNA is TGTGCCAGCAGCCCGGGGAAGGGGGATTATTCACCCCTCCACTTT. This encodes CASSPGKGDYSPLHF.

This clone has more than one count but fewer than ten. V usage is TRBV19 and J usage is TRBJ2-7; D perhaps matches TRBD2 (5 bases). Germline V gene lookup returns CDR1 LNHDA and CDR2 SQIVND (reference sequence). This CDR3 is built from 14 residues. V was pared by 5 bases and J by 0 bases, with 11 bases between. CDR3 DNA: TGTGCCAGTAGTCCTAGCATTAGCTCCTACGAGCAGTACTTC. It encodes CASSPSISSYEQYF.

V gene TRBV16 combines with J gene TRBJ2-1; the match to TRBD2 covers 8 bases. The CDR3 is 16 residues long. V shed 1 base and J 3 bases; nucleotides not matched to a gene: 5. Germline CDR1 is KGHSY and CDR2 is FQNENV. CDR3 protein: CASSQYGTSLYNEQFF. The CDR3 nucleotides are TGTGCCAGCAGCCAATACGGGACTAGTCTCTACAATGAGCAGTTCTTC.

The J gene is TRBJ2-1, the V gene TRBV29-1; 11 nucleotides match TRBD2. CDR1 is SQVTM and CDR2 is ANQGSEA in the germline V gene. This CDR3 has 15 residues. V trimming: 6 bases; J trimming: 7 bases; junction bases outside the gene matches: 11. The CDR3 loop reads CSVGLGLAGGNEQFF. In DNA form, the CDR3 reads TGCAGCGTGGGTCTAGGACTAGCGGGTGGGAATGAGCAGTTCTTC.

This clone showed up just once. This CDR3 reads CASSLVGGYEQYV. The CDR3 nucleotides read TGTGCCAGCAGTTTAGTGGGGGGTTACGAGCAGTACGTC. This sequence joins TRBV12-3 or TRBV12-4 and TRBJ2-7; possibly TRBD2 for D (6 bases). V lost 1 base to trimming and J lost 4 bases, with 8 bases between them. The CDR3 has 13 amino acids.

The chain uses TRBV5-1 and TRBJ1-2; TRBD1 is a possible D gene (5 bases). Germline CDR1 SGHRS, CDR2 YFSETQ. V was cut by 4 bases and J by 7 bases, with 11 bases left in between. The CDR3 is made up of 12 amino acids. The CDR3 sequence: CASSPQAAGYTF. The DNA of the CDR3 is TGCGCCAGCAGCCCACAGGCTGCTGGCTACACCTTC. The complete variable domain, with remaining parts taken from reference TRBV5-1 and TRBJ1-2, reads KAGVTQTPRYLIKTRGQQVTLSCSPISGHRSVSWYQQTPGQGLQFLFEYFSETQRNKGNFPGRFSGRQFSNSRSEMNVSTLELGDSALYLCASSPQAAGYTFGSGTRLTVV.

This clone appeared a single time. This sequence joins TRBV5-1 and TRBJ2-1, with D tentatively TRBD2 (6 bases). The CDR3 loop spans 15 amino acids. The V gene lost 6 bases and the J gene lost 6 bases, with 19 bases spanning the gap. The germline V gene encodes CDR1 SGHRS and CDR2 YFSETQ. The chain's CDR3 is CASNHRELASNEQFF. CDR3 nucleotide sequence: TGCGCCAGCAACCACCGGGAGCTGGCCTCCAATGAGCAGTTCTTC.

V gene TRBV5-1 combines with J gene TRBJ2-1; no definite D call. Trimming removed 0 bases at V and 8 bases at J, with 12 bases between. The CDR3 has 14 amino acids. CDR1 is SGHRS and CDR2 is YFSETQ in the germline V gene. CDR3 loop: CASSLAQLSDEQFF. In nucleotides, the CDR3 is TGCGCCAGCAGCTTGGCACAGTTATCCGATGAGCAGTTCTTC.

The chain recombines TRBV19 with TRBJ2-5; TRBD2 matches 15 bases. V shed 6 bases and J 5 bases; nucleotides not matched to a gene: 4. The CDR3 spans 15 residues. Germline CDR1 reads LNHDA; CDR2 reads SQIVND (reference sequence). CDR3 coding DNA: TGTGCCAGTAGACCCGGGACTAGCGGGGGGGAGACCCAGTACTTC. Amino acid sequence: CASRPGTSGGETQYF.

V and J are TRBV7-2 and TRBJ2-3; possible D gene TRBD2, 5 bases. The CDR3 extends over 13 amino acids. The germline V gene has CDR1 SGHTA and CDR2 FQGNSA. V was cut by 4 bases and J by 6 bases, with 11 bases left in between. The CDR3, as DNA: TGTGCCAGCAGCTGGACTCTGTCCGATACGCAGTATTTT. Translating it yields CASSWTLSDTQYF.

The chain couples TRBV7-9 to TRBJ2-2; D might be TRBD1 (5 bases). The CDR3 consists of 15 residues. Germline CDR1 reads SEHNR; CDR2 reads FQNEAQ (reference sequence). Deletions cut 1 base from V and 4 bases from J, with 10 bases between. The DNA of the CDR3 is TGTGCCAGCAGCTTAGTCTGGGGCGGCACCGGGGAGCTGTTTTTT. It translates to CASSLVWGGTGELFF.

This clone has only a few counts. The chain links TRBV5-6 to TRBJ1-2, with TRBD1 matching 7 bases. J gave up 8 bases and V 4 bases, and 8 bases lay outside the gene matches. The CDR3 runs to 13 residues. Germline V lookup: CDR1 SGHDT, CDR2 YYEEEE. DNA of the CDR3: TGTGCCAGCAGCCCCGGGACAGCGTGGGGCTACACCTTC. It encodes CASSPGTAWGYTF. Full variable domain (outside the CDR3, taken from reference TRBV5-6 and TRBJ1-2): DAGVTQSPTHLIKTRGQQVTLRCSPKSGHDTVSWYQQALGQGPQFIFQYYEEEERQRGNFPDRFSGHQFPNYSSELNVNALLLGDSALYLCASSPGTAWGYTFGSGTRLTVV.

The J gene is TRBJ2-5, the V gene TRBV7-2, with 7 bases that match TRBD1. The CDR3 length is 15 residues. V shed 3 bases and J 2 bases; nucleotides not matched to a gene: 6. The germline CDR1 and CDR2 sequences are SGHTA and FQGNSA. CDR3 nucleotides: TGTGCCAGCAGCTTTAGGGGACAGAGGCAAGAGACCCAGTACTTC. Translation gives CASSFRGQRQETQYF.

V and J are TRBV4-1 and TRBJ1-2, with D perhaps TRBD1 (5 bases). V dropped 1 base and J dropped 8 bases, with 14 bases sitting between them. The CDR3 is 14 amino acids. Germline CDR1 MGHRA, CDR2 YSYEKL. DNA for the CDR3: TGCGCCAGCAGCCAAGGTGGGGCAGGGTGGGGCTACACCTTC. Protein sequence: CASSQGGAGWGYTF.